This T cell receptor (beta chain) was recovered during a study of blood T cell repertoires in COVID-19. Whole-study context: Samples representing acute and convalescent COVID-19 were sourced from the United States, Italy and Spain. T cells, B-cell-depleted T cells, or PBMCs supplied cDNA or gDNA.

This clone was recorded only once. Per the original methods: Counts of nucleated cells, estimated from reference gene primer amplification, were obtained. Assay: immunoSEQ multiplex PCR; the TCRdb copy retains only in-frame clones and omits some. The V and J calls and clone size are taken from that table; D and trimming were inferred from the DNA. This table has over 200,000 clones, 65% to 85% appearing once. Trimming at V came to 6 bases and at J to 0 bases, leaving 1 base not matched to a gene. CDR3 size: 14 residues. Per germline, CDR1 SNHLY and CDR2 FYNNEI. The rearrangement joins TRBV2 to TRBJ2-2; 7 positions agree with TRBD1. Sequenced material: peripheral blood. This TCR was recovered from a woman in her forties or fifties with acute or convalescent COVID-19. The CDR3 loop reads CASRGGSNTGELFF. CDR3 bases: TGTGCCAGCAGAGGGGGCTCGAACACCGGGGAGCTGTTTTTT.